The rows below give T cell receptor beta chains drawn from one sample of a study of cytomegalovirus exposure and HLA in healthy donors. The assay was immunoSEQ multiplex PCR, and TCRdb's table has in-frame clones only and misses some. The data hold about 210,000 clones, with about four fifths observed a single time. Material: PBMCs. These receptors all stem from a woman between 50 and 59 years old in good health and CMV-seropositive. CDR3s include the opening cysteine and the closing phenylalanine or tryptophan. The D gene is left open where the match is weak. Where a row states a size, it is once, few, many or the class of an expanded clone; other rows omit it.

TGCGCCAGCAGTATTTCCGGGAACTCTGGAAACACCATATATTTT | CASSISGNSGNTIYF | . | TRBJ1-3 | TRBV5-1 | .
TGTGCCAGCAGCGGGGGTCCCACCTACAATGAGCAGTTCTTC | CASSGGPTYNEQFF | . | TRBJ2-1 | TRBV6-1 | .
TGCAGCGCAGCAGGGTCAGCTAACCCAACCTACAATGAGCAGTTCTTC | CSAAGSANPTYNEQFF | . | TRBJ2-1 | TRBV29-1 | .
TGTGCCAGCCTTGAAGGGGGGGCGTACGAGCAGTACTTC | CASLEGGAYEQYF | . | TRBJ2-7 | TRBV28 | .
TGTGCCAGCAGCGTGGGACAGGGACCAGATACGCAGTATTTT | CASSVGQGPDTQYF | TRBD1 | TRBJ2-3 | TRBV9 | .
TGCGCCAGCAGCCAAGAGACGGGCAGGGGAGATACGCAGTATTTT | CASSQETGRGDTQYF | . | TRBJ2-3 | TRBV4-3 | .
TGTGCCAGCAGCGTAGCGGCAGGGGATCAGGCTTTCTTT | CASSVAAGDQAFF | . | TRBJ1-1 | TRBV9 | .
TGTGCCAGCAGCCAAGATCTAACCAGCGGGGGCTACAATGAGCAGTTCTTC | CASSQDLTSGGYNEQFF | TRBD2 | TRBJ2-1 | TRBV4-2 | .
TGTGCCAGCAGTCTACGAGGGAGCGGGGGGTTTCGGGATACGCAGTATTTT | CASSLRGSGGFRDTQYF | TRBD2 | TRBJ2-3 | TRBV27 | .
TGCAGCGTTCGGACAGGGATGGATACGCAGTATTTT | CSVRTGMDTQYF | TRBD1 | TRBJ2-3 | TRBV29-1 | .
TGTGCCAGCAGCCCCGGGGGGCTCAGGTTAGGGACCCAGTACTTC | CASSPGGLRLGTQYF | . | TRBJ2-5 | TRBV25-1 | .
TGTGCCAGCAGAGACAGACAAGCCCTCGACGAAGCTTTCTTT | CASRDRQALDEAFF | . | TRBJ1-1 | TRBV6-6 | few
TGTGCCACCAGCAGCCTAGGGACAGGGGGTGAAAAACTGTTTTTT | CATSSLGTGGEKLFF | TRBD1 | TRBJ1-4 | TRBV15 | .
TGCGCCAGCATCGAGAGAGAAAATAGCAATCAGCCCCAGCATTTT | CASIERENSNQPQHF | . | TRBJ1-5 | TRBV10-1 | .
TGTGCCAGCAGTTACGGCCTAGAAACCACCGGGGAGCTGTTTTTT | CASSYGLETTGELFF | . | TRBJ2-2 | TRBV6-6 | .
TGTGCCAGCAGCTTAGGGCTGCTAGCCGTTAGCACAGATACGCAGTATTTT | CASSLGLLAVSTDTQYF | . | TRBJ2-3 | TRBV11-2 | .
TGTGCCAGCAGTAGGACAGAGAAGGACTATGGCTACACCTTC | CASSRTEKDYGYTF | . | TRBJ1-2 | TRBV2 | .
TGTGCCAGCAGACCCGCCGGAGGCGGTCAGCCCCAGCATTTT | CASRPAGGGQPQHF | . | TRBJ1-5 | TRBV28 | .
TGCGCCAGCAGCTTGGGAACTAGCGGGGGGGATGATGAGCAGTTCTTC | CASSLGTSGGDDEQFF | TRBD2 | TRBJ2-1 | TRBV5-1 | once
TGTGCCAGCAGCCCCGGACATCTGCTTAATGAAAAACTGTTTTTT | CASSPGHLLNEKLFF | . | TRBJ1-4 | TRBV11-2 | .
TGTGCCAGCAGTTTAGACAGCGAACCATACACAACTAATGAAAAACTGTTTTTT | CASSLDSEPYTTNEKLFF | . | TRBJ1-4 | TRBV28 | .
TGTGCCAGCAGCACTCAGGAATTTGGGTATCCACCCCTCCACTTT | CASSTQEFGYPPLHF | . | TRBJ1-6 | TRBV6-1 | .
TGTGCCTGGAGTGGGGGGAACAGGGCGTTAACTGAAGCTTTCTTT | CAWSGGNRALTEAFF | . | TRBJ1-1 | TRBV30 | once
TGTGCCAGCAGCCCCCACCGCGGTGGCTACACCTTC | CASSPHRGGYTF | . | TRBJ1-2 | TRBV9 | .
TGTGCCAGCAGCAAGCAGCGGGGGTACCACGAGCAGTACTTC | CASSKQRGYHEQYF | . | TRBJ2-7 | TRBV21-1 | .
TGTGCCAGTAGTTGGGGACAGGGGGCGCGAAACTATGGCTACACCTTC | CASSWGQGARNYGYTF | TRBD1 | TRBJ1-2 | TRBV19 | once
TGTGCCAGCAGTTGGACAGGGACACACTATGGCTACACCTTC | CASSWTGTHYGYTF | TRBD1 | TRBJ1-2 | TRBV11-2 | .
TGTGCCAGCACTTACCCTGGGGACAGGGACTCCTACGAGCAGTACTTC | CASTYPGDRDSYEQYF | TRBD1 | TRBJ2-7 | TRBV2 | .
TGTGCCAGCAGCCGAGCGACGAGCGGGGGAGACGCCGGGGAGCTGTTTTTT | CASSRATSGGDAGELFF | TRBD2 | TRBJ2-2 | TRBV7-9 | .
TGCGCCAGCAGCTTGCGGGTAGGCTATGGCTACACCTTC | CASSLRVGYGYTF | . | TRBJ1-2 | TRBV5-1 | .
TGTGCCAGCAGTCCAAGGACAGGCTGGGAGCAGTACTTC | CASSPRTGWEQYF | TRBD1 | TRBJ2-7 | TRBV28 | .
TGTGCCAGCAGCTTATACCCGGGCTCAGGGTACGAGCAGTACTTC | CASSLYPGSGYEQYF | . | TRBJ2-7 | TRBV7-3 | .
TGTGCCTGGAGTGAGTACAGCATGAACACTGAAGCTTTCTTT | CAWSEYSMNTEAFF | . | TRBJ1-1 | TRBV30 | .
TGCGCCAGCAGCTTGGAACTAGCGGGGGTTTCTAACAATGAGCAGTTCTTC | CASSLELAGVSNNEQFF | TRBD2 | TRBJ2-1 | TRBV5-1 | .
TGTGCCAGTAGTAGCGGACGGGACATGAACACTGAAGCTTTCTTT | CASSSGRDMNTEAFF | . | TRBJ1-1 | TRBV19 | .
TGTGCCAGCAGCGCTACAGGGGAAAGCGACGAGCAGTACTTC | CASSATGESDEQYF | TRBD1 | TRBJ2-7 | TRBV6-4 | .
TGTGCCAGCAGTTACTCGGAGAACCAAGAGACCCAGTACTTC | CASSYSENQETQYF | . | TRBJ2-5 | TRBV6-5 | .
TGCGCCAGCAGCCTGAGGTTCGGACAGCCGGCCTACGAGCAGTACTTC | CASSLRFGQPAYEQYF | . | TRBJ2-7 | TRBV4-3 | .
TGTGCCAGCAGTCTTACCCTAACGACAGCGCGCGAGCAGTACTTC | CASSLTLTTAREQYF | . | TRBJ2-7 | TRBV5-5 | .
TGTGCCAGCAGTTTAGACAGGGGGGCCTACGAGCAGTACTTC | CASSLDRGAYEQYF | TRBD1 | TRBJ2-7 | TRBV28 | .